This paragraph covers one TCR beta chain sequence. The data stem from a study of blood T cell repertoires in COVID-19. The study recruited people aged about 18 to 95 years across approximately 24 US areas. Which cohort a participant joined came from the clinical history participants gave. Donors in Cohort 3 counted as recovered after two negative PCRs, clearance, or symptom resolution. Generated by immunoSEQ multiplex PCR, the TCRdb table keeps only in-frame clones and is missing some. The sample consists of about 300,000 clones, over 75% of them appearing once. Germline loops: CDR1 SNHLY, CDR2 FYNNEI. V dropped 4 bases and J dropped 7 bases, with 14 bases sitting between them. CDR3 length: 15 residues.

What was sequenced was PBMCs or T cells enriched from blood (not recorded which). The sequence was collected from a woman aged 18 to 35 who had recovered from COVID-19. J is TRBJ1-6 and V is TRBV2, with D possibly matching TRBD1 (6 bases). The CDR3: CASSAIGQQNSPLHF. As DNA, the CDR3 is TGTGCCAGCAGTGCGATAGGACAGCAGAATTCACCCCTCCACTTT.